This TCR beta chain appears in the sequencing data of a study of a mutant IDH1 vaccine in newly diagnosed glioma. Study as a whole: Averaging 40.4 years of age, treated patients were around 62% male and about 38% female. Visits designated V12 and V13 were conducted at weeks 35 and 47, respectively.

The assay was immunoSEQ multiplex PCR, and TCRdb's table has in-frame clones only and misses some. The table lists 35,000 to 45,000 clones, 65% to 80% of them singletons. Time point in this sample: week 47, end of study. Vaccine doses each comprised 300 ug of mutant IDH1 20-mer peptide, with topical imiquimod. Across weeks 1, 3, 5, 7, 11, 15, 19 and 23, patients received a vaccination each time, eight in all. Patients carried new grade 3 or 4 IDH1-mutant astrocytomas lacking nuclear ATRX. On this clone: Its antigen is currently unknown.

The CDR3 length is 17 residues. Germline trimming cut 8 bases from V and 0 bases from J; bases unmatched to any gene: 12. CDR1 and CDR2 from the germline V gene are SNHLY and FYNNEI. The material sequenced was PBMCs, taken from a glioma patient whose treatment included an IDH1 peptide vaccine. The TCR sequence derives from a man aged 40-49 years with glioma. J is TRBJ2-7 and V is TRBV2; 11 bases map to TRBD2. CDR3 coding DNA: TGTGCCAGCCTAATGGGTAGCGGGAGGGATAGCTCCTACGAGCAGTACTTC. Translation: CASLMGSGRDSSYEQYF.